What follows describes a single TCR beta chain. Its antigen specificity is not known. Per-base qualities were not stored, and no clone one base away is much larger. The treatment or condition label, read with the paper, signifies: about 20 received Ad26.COV2.S at low or high dose, single or two shots; about 5 received placebo; per-sample allocation not given. For vaccine and placebo recipients, the sequenced repertoires came from samples collected on day 63 after the first injection. Between 29 July and 7 August 2020, Cohort 1b enrolled around 24 adults aged 18-55 years at one site in Boston, USA. Ad26.COV2.S consisted of a replication-incompetent adenovirus type 26 vector by which a prefusion-stabilized SARS-CoV-2 spike protein from the original Wuhan strain was expressed. CDR1 and CDR2, looked up from the germline V gene (reference sequence), are LGHDT and YNNKEL. The CDR3, from cysteine to phenylalanine, totals 15 residues. Only the CDR3 part of the read is kept: 45 bases, read in frame from the first base. The germline ends are 14 bases apart after V is trimmed by 6 bases and J by 0 bases.

TCRbeta CDR3 regions were sequenced with the immunoSEQ Assay. After extraction, genomic DNA underwent amplification by bias-controlled multiplex PCR, followed by high-throughput sequencing. In the authors' own workflow: To quantify the absolute abundance of each unique TCRbeta CDR3 region, sequences were collapsed and filtered. T cell fraction was estimated by normalizing TCRbeta template counts to usable DNA, with usable DNA measured through amplification of reference genes found in all nucleated cells. Repertoire TCRs were annotated as SARS-CoV-2-specific by exact matching of V gene, CDR3 amino acid sequence and J gene to a known reactive TCR set. MIRA supplied the reference SARS-CoV-2 TCR set, which was filtered for enrichment in COVID-19-positive ImmuneCODE repertoires so that public or cross-reactive TCRs were removed. Using the MIRA antigens, annotated TCRs were further analysed by specific ORF or by position within an ORF. Breadth was defined as annotated unique rearrangements over total unique productive rearrangements; depth was the summed frequency of those rearrangements. Two-sided Wilcoxon rank-sum tests were applied when comparing TCR breadth between groups. In its TCRdb copy, this immuneACCESS table keeps in-frame sequences only and misses some clones. Where compared with another copy, unresolved V genes explain less than half of these, and the others have no known cause. V, J and clone size are taken as reported in that table, and D and trimming were inferred from the DNA itself. This sample comprises 350,000 to 400,000 clones, 80% to 90% of them detected only once. The leading ten clones occupy roughly 3.5% of the sample.

The data originate from a study of Ad26.COV2.S vaccination and SARS-CoV-2 variants (TCRdb year 2021). Some background on the complete study: Vaccine-arm donors were drawn from COV1001, a multicentre, randomized, double-blind, placebo-controlled phase I-IIa trial of Ad26.COV2.S in healthy adults. Ad26.COV2.S was administered intramuscularly at a dose of 5x10^10 or 1x10^11 viral particles, either as one shot or as two shots given 56 days apart. TCRbeta repertoire sequencing served as the tool for gauging how specific and how broad the SARS-CoV-2-reactive T cell receptors were following Ad26.COV2.S vaccination. The TCR-sequenced set comprised approximately 30 samples: some 20 Ad26.COV2.S vaccine recipients, 5 placebo recipients and 8 SARS-CoV-2 convalescent individuals. Trial participants were randomized into five groups of five: low-dose or high-dose Ad26.COV2.S given once or twice, or placebo on both occasions. Throughout the experiments and outcome assessment, investigators stayed blinded to trial group allocation. Overall study results and their limits: Non-spike TCR breadth was comparable between vaccine and placebo recipients, consistent with the vaccine containing only spike. Compared with placebo recipients, Ad26.COV2.S recipients showed higher spike-specific TCR breadth (P = 0.0014). Comparing responses between vaccine doses or regimens was not something the study was powered to do. After vaccination, spike-specific CD8+ and CD4+ T cell responses were reported to show substantial breadth. The authors noted that total T cell responses may have been underestimated by the TCR breadth and depth analyses.

The chain is assembled from TRBV3-1 (or the pseudogene TRBV3-2) and TRBJ2-5; the D region possibly corresponds to TRBD2 (6 bases align). The input for sequencing was peripheral blood, taken in a trial of Ad26.COV2.S vaccine versus placebo. The receptor was derived from a person aged 18-60 years who received the Ad26.COV2.S COVID-19 vaccine or a placebo. The CDR3 loop reads CASSPRGEYQETQYF. The DNA reads as follows: TGTGCCAGCAGTCCTCGCGGGGAGTACCAAGAGACCCAGTACTTC.